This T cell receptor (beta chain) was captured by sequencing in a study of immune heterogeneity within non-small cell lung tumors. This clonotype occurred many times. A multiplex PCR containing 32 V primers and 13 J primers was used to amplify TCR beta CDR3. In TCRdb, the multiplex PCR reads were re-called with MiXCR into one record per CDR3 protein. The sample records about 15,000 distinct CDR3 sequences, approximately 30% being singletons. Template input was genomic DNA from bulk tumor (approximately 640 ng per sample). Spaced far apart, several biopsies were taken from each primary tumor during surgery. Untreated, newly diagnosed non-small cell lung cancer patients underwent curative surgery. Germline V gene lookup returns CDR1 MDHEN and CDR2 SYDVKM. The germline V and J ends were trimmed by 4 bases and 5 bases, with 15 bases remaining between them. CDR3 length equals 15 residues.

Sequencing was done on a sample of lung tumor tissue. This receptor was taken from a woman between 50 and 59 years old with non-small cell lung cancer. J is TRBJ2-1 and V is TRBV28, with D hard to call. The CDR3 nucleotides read TGTGCCAGCAGTTCACCCGGACGGTTACACAATGAGCAGTTCTTC. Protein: CASSSPGRLHNEQFF. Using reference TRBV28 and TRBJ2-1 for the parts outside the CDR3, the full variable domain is DVKVTQSSRYLVKRTGEKVFLECVQDMDHENMFWYRQDPGLGLRLIYFSYDVKMKEKGDIPEGYSVSREKKERFSLILESASTNQTSMYLCASSSPGRLHNEQFFGPGTRLTVL.